This TCR beta chain was sequenced during a study of blood T cell repertoires in COVID-19. The junction had 7 bases not matched to a gene; V was cut back by 4 bases and J by 6 bases. Germline CDR1 is SGHVS and CDR2 is FQNEAQ. The CDR3 consists of 15 residues. Repertoires were generated with immunoSEQ multiplex PCR, while TCRdb's copy carries only in-frame clones and drops some. Seen here are about 78,000 clones, 80% to 95% observed once, and the top ten hold around 1%. The source is a woman aged 50 to 60 in a cohort sampled during active COVID-19. The source material was peripheral blood. This chain connects TRBV7-8 to TRBJ2-1; 9 bases match TRBD1. CDR3 in amino acids: CASSSGQGMGNEQFF. As DNA, the CDR3 is TGTGCCAGCAGCTCGGGACAGGGAATGGGCAATGAGCAGTTCTTC.